This TCR beta chain was found in a study of beta chain bispecific antibodies for T cell cancers. The overall study: Surviving healthy donor T cells from leukemia-line and bispecific antibody cocultures were TRBV-sequenced for family depletion. HPB-ALL carried surface TRBV5-5, while Jurkat carried TRBV12-3.

Expansion lasted 3 days, with either anti-CD3 antibody OKT3 or CD3/CD28 beads. CDR1 is SGHTA and CDR2 is FQGTGA in the germline V gene. V was pared by 3 bases and J by 7 bases, with 2 bases of the junction left unmatched. CDR3 length: 14 amino acids. Study results and caveats: Most targeted TRBV signal came from the leukemia cell line cells, not normal T cells. The anti-TRBV5-5 antibody also binds TRBV5-6, a similar gene.

Libraries carried unique molecular identifiers used for clonotype counts. In TCRdb, the 5' RACE reads were re-called with MiXCR into one record per CDR3 protein. The sample holds about 17,000 distinct CDR3 sequences, over 2% seen once. This clonotype appeared many times. Its specificity is unknown. The chain carries TRBV7-3 and TRBJ2-1; 11 positions match TRBD1. Sequenced sample: healthy donor T cells cultured with leukemia cells. The clonotype originates from a human donor in good health. Some clones in this sample may be carry-over from other donors' samples. The CDR3 sequence is CASSFGQGANEQFF. The DNA of the CDR3 is TGTGCCAGCAGCTTTGGACAGGGGGCAAATGAGCAGTTCTTC. The variable domain in full, completed from reference TRBV7-3 and TRBJ2-1, reads GAGVSQTPSNKVTEKGKYVELRCDPISGHTALYWYRQSLGQGPEFLIYFQGTGAADDSGLPNDRFFAVRPEGSVSTLKIQRTERGDSAVYLCASSFGQGANEQFFGPGTRLTVL.